The 16 T cell receptor beta chains given below trace back to one sample, sequenced in a study of cytomegalovirus exposure and HLA in healthy donors. Primers for the PCR totalled 60 Vbeta and 13 Jbeta. The repertoire was sequenced with immunoSEQ multiplex PCR; TCRdb's copy has only in-frame clones and lacks some. The sample records approximately 160,000 clones, about 77% being singletons. The sequenced sample consisted of PBMCs. All receptors derive from a middle-aged woman in good health and CMV-seropositive.

Written as DNA, the CDR3 is TGTGCCAGCAGGAAGGAGAGCTCCTACAATGAGCAGTTCTTC. The encoded protein is CASRKESSYNEQFF. The chain recombines TRBV27 with TRBJ2-1; D uncertain. V was clipped by 6 bases and J by 0 bases, with 9 bases between them. CDR3 length equals 14 residues. The germline gives CDR1 MNHEY, CDR2 SMNVEV (reference sequence).

J is TRBJ1-1 and V is TRBV15; TRBD1 matches 8 bases. The CDR3 sequence is 14 residues long. The germline V gene has CDR1 LNHNV and CDR2 YYDKDF (reference sequence). Trimming cost V 3 bases and J 1 base; bases outside gene matches: 1. In nucleotides, the CDR3 is TGTGCCACCAGCAGGACAGGGGAGAACACTGAAGCTTTCTTT. Translation gives CATSRTGENTEAFF.

This clone appeared a few times. The CDR3 coding sequence is TGTGCCAGCAGCTCGGGACTAGCGATGGGCATTCAGTACTTC. It translates to CASSSGLAMGIQYF. This sequence joins TRBV11-3 and TRBJ2-4, with 10 positions matching TRBD2. Germline V lookup: CDR1 SGHNT, CDR2 YENEEA. The CDR3 has 14 amino acids. J gave up 9 bases and V 4 bases, and 6 bases lay outside the gene matches.

The chain links TRBV7-6 to TRBJ1-2; 7 positions match TRBD1. CDR1 SGHVS and CDR2 FNYEAQ come from the germline V gene. The CDR3 totals 17 residues. J gave up 2 bases and V 2 bases, and 11 bases lay outside the gene matches. CDR3 bases: TGTGCCAGCAGCTTAAATTTCCGGGACAGCCAAAACTATGGCTACACCTTC. Translating it yields CASSLNFRDSQNYGYTF.

This chain uses TRBV6-1 with TRBJ1-2; D is unresolved. Germline assignment: CDR1 MNHNS and CDR2 SASEGT. The CDR3 totals 17 residues. Trimming removed 1 base at V and 0 bases at J, with 15 bases between. The CDR3 reads CASSEVLRQPPNYGYTF. In DNA, the CDR3 is TGTGCCAGCAGTGAAGTCTTGCGACAACCCCCTAACTATGGCTACACCTTC.

The chain uses TRBV5-6 and TRBJ2-7; D unresolved. The germline V and J ends were trimmed by 1 base and 0 bases, with 20 bases remaining between them. From germline, CDR1 is SGHDT and CDR2 YYEEEE. The CDR3 runs to 18 residues. CDR3 in DNA: TGTGCCAGCAGCTTGAACCCGGCTCCTGGCGGTAGCTCCTACGAGCAGTACTTC. Translated, it gives CASSLNPAPGGSSYEQYF.

In this sample, this clone turned up a few times. This chain uses TRBV5-1 with TRBJ1-1; 7 bases map to TRBD1. CDR1 SGHRS and CDR2 YFSETQ come from the germline V gene. This CDR3 is 14 amino acids long. Germline trimming cut 4 bases from V and 3 bases from J; bases unmatched to any gene: 6. CDR3: CASSAGQTHTEAFF. The CDR3 region has the DNA TGCGCCAGCAGCGCGGGACAGACGCACACTGAAGCTTTCTTT.

The chain links TRBV30 to TRBJ1-2, with TRBD1 as a possible D gene (6 bases). The V gene's germline CDR1 is GTSNPN and CDR2 SVGIG (reference sequence). The V and J ends lost 5 bases and 8 bases respectively, with 15 bases between them. The CDR3 is 12 amino acids. DNA of the CDR3: TGTGCCTGGGGACACCCAAGGGGGGGCTACACCTTC. Encoded protein: CAWGHPRGGYTF.

This chain links TRBV7-9 with TRBJ1-6; 8 nucleotides align to TRBD1. With 6 bases clipped from V and 11 bases from J, the junction kept 9 bases outside the gene matches. CDR1 and CDR2 (germline): SEHNR, FQNEAQ (reference sequence). CDR3 size: 14 residues. The CDR3 sequence: CASRSGQGPTPLHF. For the CDR3, the DNA is TGTGCCAGCAGATCAGGACAGGGTCCGACACCCCTCCACTTT.

This CDR3 is CASSPAGSLYEQYF. The CDR3 DNA reads TGTGCCAGCAGTCCTGCGGGGTCCCTTTACGAGCAGTACTTC. The V call is TRBV28, the J call TRBJ2-7, with D maybe TRBD2 (6 bases). This CDR3 is 14 amino acids long. Trimming stripped 5 bases from V and 4 bases from J, with 15 bases between. Germline-derived CDR1 and CDR2 are MDHEN and SYDVKM.

This clone was seen a few times. The sample holds other DNA sequences that translate to the same CDR3. The chain links TRBV7-9 to TRBJ1-1, with D maybe TRBD1 (6 bases). CDR1 is SEHNR and CDR2 is FQNEAQ in the germline V gene (reference sequence). Between the trimmed V and J ends, which lost 5 bases and 7 bases, there was a span of 14 bases. The CDR3 is 13 residues long. The CDR3 region is CASSPYPQGEAFF. CDR3 bases: TGTGCCAGCAGCCCCTACCCACAGGGTGAAGCTTTCTTT.

This chain links TRBV4-2 with TRBJ2-3; perhaps TRBD1 as D (6 bases). This CDR3 spans 14 amino acids. V lost 1 base and J 6 bases, leaving 11 bases between the germline ends. Germline V gene lookup returns CDR1 LGHNA and CDR2 YNFKEQ. CDR3: CASSQGTGPDTQYF. The CDR3 DNA sequence: TGTGCCAGCAGCCAAGGAACAGGGCCCGATACGCAGTATTTT.

V is TRBV7-8 and J is TRBJ2-7; no clear D. Trimming stripped 5 bases from V and 2 bases from J, with 4 bases between. Germline V CDR1 and CDR2: SGHVS, FQNEAQ. CDR3 length equals 11 residues. The CDR3 coding sequence is TGTGCCAGCAGCCCTGCCTACGAGCAGTACTTC. It translates to CASSPAYEQYF.

Only one count was recorded for this clone. This chain uses TRBV7-6 with TRBJ1-3; no reliable D call. The CDR3 has 15 amino acids. Germline CDR1 reads SGHVS; CDR2 reads FNYEAQ. V was pared by 5 bases and J by 0 bases, with 11 bases between. The CDR3 protein is CASSGPGGSGNTIYF. Written as DNA, the CDR3 is TGTGCCAGCAGCGGCCCGGGAGGCTCTGGAAACACCATATATTTT.

This clone appeared a single time. The genes are TRBV4-3 and TRBJ2-7; 11 bases are shared with TRBD2. J was trimmed by 6 bases and V by 0 bases; bases with no gene match: 4. CDR1 is LGHNA, CDR2 YSLEER, per germline. This CDR3 comprises 15 residues. CDR3 amino acids: CASSQDPSGGFEQYF. CDR3 coding DNA: TGCGCCAGCAGCCAAGATCCTAGCGGGGGGTTCGAGCAGTACTTC.

The chain recombines TRBV6-1 with TRBJ2-2; D ambiguous. The CDR3 length is 16 residues. Deletions cut 4 bases from V and 0 bases from J, with 12 bases between. The germline V gene encodes CDR1 MNHNS and CDR2 SASEGT. Written as DNA, the CDR3 is TGTGCCAGCAGTGTCCTTTGGAGCCCGAACACCGGGGAGCTGTTTTTT. This translates into CASSVLWSPNTGELFF.